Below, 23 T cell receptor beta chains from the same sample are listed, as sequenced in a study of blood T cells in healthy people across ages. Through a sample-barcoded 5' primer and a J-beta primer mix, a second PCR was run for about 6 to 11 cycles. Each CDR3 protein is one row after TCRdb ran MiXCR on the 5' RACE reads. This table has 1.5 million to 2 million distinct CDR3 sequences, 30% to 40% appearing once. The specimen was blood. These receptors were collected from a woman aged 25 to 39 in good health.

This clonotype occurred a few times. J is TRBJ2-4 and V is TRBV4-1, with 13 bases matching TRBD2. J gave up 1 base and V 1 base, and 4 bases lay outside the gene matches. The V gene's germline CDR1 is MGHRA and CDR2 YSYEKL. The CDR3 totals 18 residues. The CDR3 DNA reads TGCGCCAGCAGCCAAGGGACTAGCGGGAGTAACGCCAAAAACATTCAGTACTTC. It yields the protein CASSQGTSGSNAKNIQYF.

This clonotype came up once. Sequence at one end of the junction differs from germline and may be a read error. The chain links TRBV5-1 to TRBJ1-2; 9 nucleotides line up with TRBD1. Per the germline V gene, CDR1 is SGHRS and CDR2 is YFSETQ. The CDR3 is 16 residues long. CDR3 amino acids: CASSLVGTGPKAGYTF. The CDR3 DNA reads TGTGCCAGCAGCTTGGTCGGGACAGGGCCTAAGGCTGGCTACACCTTC. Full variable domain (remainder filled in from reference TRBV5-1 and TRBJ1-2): KAGVTQTPRYLIKTRGQQVTLSCSPISGHRSVSWYQQTPGQGLQFLFEYFSETQRNKGNFPGRFSGRQFSNSRSEMNVSTLELGDSALYLCASSLVGTGPKAGYTFGSGTRLTVV.

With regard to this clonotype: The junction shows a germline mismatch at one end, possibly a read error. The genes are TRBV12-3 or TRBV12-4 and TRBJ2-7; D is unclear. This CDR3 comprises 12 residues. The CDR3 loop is CAGSNGPYEQYF. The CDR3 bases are TGTGCCGGCAGTAACGGTCCCTACGAGCAGTACTTC.

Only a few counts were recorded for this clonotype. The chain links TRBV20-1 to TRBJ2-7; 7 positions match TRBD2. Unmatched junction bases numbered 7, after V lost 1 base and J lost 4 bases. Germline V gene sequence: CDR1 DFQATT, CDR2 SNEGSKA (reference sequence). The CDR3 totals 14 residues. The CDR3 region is CSARGRREFYEQYF. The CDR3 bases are TGCAGTGCTAGAGGTCGGCGGGAGTTTTACGAGCAGTACTTC.

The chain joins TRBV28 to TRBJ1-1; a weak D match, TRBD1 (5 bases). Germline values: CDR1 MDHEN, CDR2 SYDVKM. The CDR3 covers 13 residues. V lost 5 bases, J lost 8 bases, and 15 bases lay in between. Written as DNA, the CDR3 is TGTGCCAGCAGTCTACCTGACAGATTGGAAGCTTTCTTT. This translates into CASSLPDRLEAFF.

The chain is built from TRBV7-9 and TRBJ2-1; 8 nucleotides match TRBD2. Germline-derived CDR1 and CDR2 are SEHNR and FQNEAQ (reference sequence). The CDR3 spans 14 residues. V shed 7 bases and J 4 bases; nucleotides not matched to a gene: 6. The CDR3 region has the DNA TGTGCCAGCACCCCTCGGGGGGGGTACAATGAGCAGTTCTTC. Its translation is CASTPRGGYNEQFF.

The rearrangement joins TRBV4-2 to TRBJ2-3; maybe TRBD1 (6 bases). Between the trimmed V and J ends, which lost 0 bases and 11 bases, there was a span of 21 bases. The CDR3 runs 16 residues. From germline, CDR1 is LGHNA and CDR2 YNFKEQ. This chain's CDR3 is CASSQEDWGTQGKQYF. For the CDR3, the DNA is TGTGCCAGCAGCCAAGAGGATTGGGGGACACAGGGTAAGCAGTATTTT.

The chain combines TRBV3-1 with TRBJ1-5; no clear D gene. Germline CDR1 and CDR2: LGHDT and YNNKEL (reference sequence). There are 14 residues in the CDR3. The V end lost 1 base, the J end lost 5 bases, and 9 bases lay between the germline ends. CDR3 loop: CASSQVGWDQPQHF. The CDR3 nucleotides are TGTGCCAGCAGCCAAGTAGGGTGGGATCAGCCCCAGCATTTT.

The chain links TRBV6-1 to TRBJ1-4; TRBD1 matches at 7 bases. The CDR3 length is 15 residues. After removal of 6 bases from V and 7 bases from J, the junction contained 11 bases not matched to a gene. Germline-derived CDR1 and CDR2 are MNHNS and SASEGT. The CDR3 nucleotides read TGTGCCAGCAGGACTTACAGGGGAGGAGGTGAAAAACTGTTTTTT. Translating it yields CASRTYRGGGEKLFF.

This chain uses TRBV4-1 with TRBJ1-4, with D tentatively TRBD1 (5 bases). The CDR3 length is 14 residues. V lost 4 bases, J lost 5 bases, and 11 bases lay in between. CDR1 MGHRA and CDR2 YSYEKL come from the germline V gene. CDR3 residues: CASSRGTENEKLFF. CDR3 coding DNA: TGCGCCAGCAGCCGAGGGACGGAAAATGAAAAACTGTTTTTT.

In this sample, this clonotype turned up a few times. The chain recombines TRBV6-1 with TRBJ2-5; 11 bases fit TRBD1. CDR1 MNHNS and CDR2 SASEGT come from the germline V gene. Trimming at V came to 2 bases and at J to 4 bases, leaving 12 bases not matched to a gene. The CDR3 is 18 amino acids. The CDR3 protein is CASSEITIGQGARETQYF. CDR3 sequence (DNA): TGTGCCAGCAGTGAAATCACCATAGGACAGGGGGCGCGAGAGACCCAGTACTTC.

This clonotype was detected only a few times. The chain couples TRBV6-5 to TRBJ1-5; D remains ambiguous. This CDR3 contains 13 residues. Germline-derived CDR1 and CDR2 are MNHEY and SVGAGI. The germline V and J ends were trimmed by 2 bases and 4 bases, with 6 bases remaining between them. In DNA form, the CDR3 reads TGTGCCAGCAGTTACAGAGATAATCAGCCCCAGCATTTT. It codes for CASSYRDNQPQHF.

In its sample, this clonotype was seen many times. The CDR3 reads CAWKWLRDRVYEQFF. The CDR3 bases are TGTGCCTGGAAGTGGCTCAGGGACAGGGTGTATGAGCAGTTCTTC. V and J are TRBV30 and TRBJ2-1, with 9 positions matching TRBD1. Unmatched junction bases numbered 12, after V lost 4 bases and J lost 8 bases. The CDR3 consists of 15 residues. Germline V CDR1 and CDR2: GTSNPN, SVGIG (reference sequence).

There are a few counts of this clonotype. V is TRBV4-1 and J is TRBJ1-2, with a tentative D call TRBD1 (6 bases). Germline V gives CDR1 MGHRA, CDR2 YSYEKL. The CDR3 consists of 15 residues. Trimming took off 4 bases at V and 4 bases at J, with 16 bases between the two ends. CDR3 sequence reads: CASSLRGGAIYGYTF. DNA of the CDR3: TGCGCCAGCAGCCTTCGGGGGGGCGCGATCTATGGCTACACCTTC.

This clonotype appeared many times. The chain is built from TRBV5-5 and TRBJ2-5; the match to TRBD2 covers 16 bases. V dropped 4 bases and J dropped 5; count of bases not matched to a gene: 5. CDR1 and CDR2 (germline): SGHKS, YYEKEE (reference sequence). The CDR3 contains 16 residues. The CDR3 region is CASSPGTSGRGETQYF. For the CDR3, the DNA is TGTGCCAGCAGCCCTGGGACTAGCGGGAGGGGGGAGACCCAGTACTTC.

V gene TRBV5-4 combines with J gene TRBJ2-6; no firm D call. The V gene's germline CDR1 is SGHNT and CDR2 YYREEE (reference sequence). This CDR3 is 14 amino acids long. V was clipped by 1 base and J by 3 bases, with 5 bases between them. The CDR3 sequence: CASSLNRGANVLTF. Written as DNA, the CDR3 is TGTGCCAGCAGCTTGAATCGTGGGGCCAACGTCCTGACTTTC.

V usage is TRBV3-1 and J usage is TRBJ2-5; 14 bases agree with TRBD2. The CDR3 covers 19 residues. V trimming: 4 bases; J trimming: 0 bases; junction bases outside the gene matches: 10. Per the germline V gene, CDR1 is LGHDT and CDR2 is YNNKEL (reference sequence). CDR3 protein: CASSRGTSGGLWYQETQYF. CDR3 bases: TGTGCCAGCAGCCGCGGGACTAGCGGGGGCCTCTGGTACCAAGAGACCCAGTACTTC.

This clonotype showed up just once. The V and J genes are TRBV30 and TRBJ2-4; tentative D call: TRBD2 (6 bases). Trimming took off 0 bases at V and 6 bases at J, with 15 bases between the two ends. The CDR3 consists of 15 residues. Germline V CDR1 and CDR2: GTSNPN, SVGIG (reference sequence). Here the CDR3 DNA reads TGTGCCTGGAGTGTACGAGGAGGGGTGGGAAACATTCAGTACTTC. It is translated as CAWSVRGGVGNIQYF.

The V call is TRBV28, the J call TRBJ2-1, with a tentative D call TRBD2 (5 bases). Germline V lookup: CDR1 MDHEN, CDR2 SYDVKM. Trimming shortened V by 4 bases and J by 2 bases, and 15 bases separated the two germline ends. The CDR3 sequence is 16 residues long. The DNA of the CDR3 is TGTGCCAGCAGTTCCGGGGTGATAGACACCTACAATGAGCAGTTCTTC. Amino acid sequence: CASSSGVIDTYNEQFF.

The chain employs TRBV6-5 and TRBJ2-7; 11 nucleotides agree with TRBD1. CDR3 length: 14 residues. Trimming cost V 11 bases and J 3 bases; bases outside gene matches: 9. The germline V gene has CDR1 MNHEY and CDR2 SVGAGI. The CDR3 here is CARRAGTGGYEQYF. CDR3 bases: TGTGCCCGTAGGGCCGGGACAGGGGGCTACGAGCAGTACTTC.

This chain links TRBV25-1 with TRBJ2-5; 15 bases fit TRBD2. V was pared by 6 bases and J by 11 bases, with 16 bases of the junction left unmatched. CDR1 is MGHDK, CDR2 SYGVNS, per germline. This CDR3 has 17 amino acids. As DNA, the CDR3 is TGTGCCAGCAGCCAGGGACTAGCGGGGGGTCCTTACAATGAGCAGTACTTC. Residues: CASSQGLAGGPYNEQYF.

The CDR3 nucleotides are TGTGCCAGCCTTGGAGCAGGTCGGGCCTACGAGCAGTACTTC. Translated: CASLGAGRAYEQYF. V usage is TRBV28 and J usage is TRBJ2-7; D remains unclear. The CDR3 extends over 14 amino acids. V shed 8 bases and J shed 2 bases, with 16 bases lying between them. CDR1 is MDHEN and CDR2 is SYDVKM in the germline V gene.

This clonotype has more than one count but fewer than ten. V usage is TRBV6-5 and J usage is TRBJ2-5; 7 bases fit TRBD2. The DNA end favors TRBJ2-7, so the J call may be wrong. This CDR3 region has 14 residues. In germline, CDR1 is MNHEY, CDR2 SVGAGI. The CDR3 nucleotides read TGTGCCAGCAGTTACTCTCCTAGCGGATACGAGCAGTACTTC. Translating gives CASSYSPSGYEQYF.